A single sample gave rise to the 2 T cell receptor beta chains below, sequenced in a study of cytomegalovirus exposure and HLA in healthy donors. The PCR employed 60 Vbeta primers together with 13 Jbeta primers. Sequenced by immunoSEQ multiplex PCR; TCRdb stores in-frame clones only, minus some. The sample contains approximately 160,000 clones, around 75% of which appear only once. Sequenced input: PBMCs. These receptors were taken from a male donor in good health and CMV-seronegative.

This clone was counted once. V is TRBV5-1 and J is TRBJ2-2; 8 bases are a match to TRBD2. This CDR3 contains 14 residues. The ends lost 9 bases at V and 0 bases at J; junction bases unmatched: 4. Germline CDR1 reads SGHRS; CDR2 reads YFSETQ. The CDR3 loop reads CATGGGPNTGELFF. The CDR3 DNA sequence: TGCGCCACCGGGGGGGGGCCGAACACCGGGGAGCTGTTTTTT.

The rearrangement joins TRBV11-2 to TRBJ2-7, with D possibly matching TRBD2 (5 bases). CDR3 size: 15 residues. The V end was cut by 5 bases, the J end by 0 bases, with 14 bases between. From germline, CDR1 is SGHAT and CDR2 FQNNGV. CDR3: CASSASGIFSYEQYF. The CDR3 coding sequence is TGTGCCAGCAGCGCGTCCGGGATCTTCTCCTACGAGCAGTACTTC.